These 6 T cell receptor beta chains were all obtained from the same sample, sequenced in a study of human T cells and chemical hapten exposure. Via MiXCR, TCRdb re-called the RACE reads, giving one row per CDR3 protein. The table shows just over 350,000 distinct CDR3 sequences, with under 6.5% occurring only once. Time point indicated: patch test 2, 6 weeks after DPC sensitization. Treatment given: therapeutic diphenylcyclopropenone sensitization with weekly scalp DPC. The sample here was whole blood, taken in connection with sensitization to the hapten diphenylcyclopropenone (DPC). These receptors came from a woman between 18 and 29 years old with alopecia areata. Some clones in this sample may be carry-over from other donors' samples.

This clonotype was observed a few times. V and J are TRBV10-3 and TRBJ1-3, with TRBD1 identical over 9 bases. Trimming at V came to 2 bases and at J to 4 bases, leaving 6 bases not matched to a gene. The germline gives CDR1 ENHRY, CDR2 SYGVKD. The CDR3 sequence is 16 residues long. DNA for the CDR3: TGTGCCATCAGTGAGGCCGGGACAGGGAACGGAAACACCATATATTTT. It yields the protein CAISEAGTGNGNTIYF.

The gene calls are TRBV10-3 and TRBJ2-2, with 15 nucleotides matching TRBD2. The CDR3 covers 16 residues. Trimming took 11 bases from V and 5 from J; bases not matched to a gene: 9. Looked up from germline, CDR1 is ENHRY and CDR2 is SYGVKD. The CDR3 DNA follows: TGTGCCGCCAACCCCGGACTAGCGGGGGGGACCGGGGAGCTGTTTTTT. Protein product: CAANPGLAGGTGELFF.

This clonotype was detected ten times or more. The chain has TRBV6-2 or TRBV6-3 and TRBJ2-7; 7 positions agree with TRBD2. CDR1 and CDR2 (germline): MNHEY, SVGEGT. J was trimmed by 0 bases and V by 4 bases; bases with no gene match: 6. This CDR3 has 15 residues. DNA for the CDR3: TGTGCCAGCAGTTCTCTGGGGGGGAGCTCCTACGAGCAGTACTTC. It codes for CASSSLGGSSYEQYF.

The chain joins TRBV4-3 to TRBJ1-2, with unresolved D. The germline CDR1 and CDR2 sequences are LGHNA and YSLEER. The CDR3 is 13 amino acids. Trimming took off 0 bases at V and 4 bases at J, with 6 bases between the two ends. The CDR3 spells CASSQEDGYGYTF. The CDR3 nucleotides read TGCGCCAGCAGCCAAGAGGACGGCTATGGCTACACCTTC.

This clonotype was observed at least ten times. The chain carries TRBV6-2 or TRBV6-3 and TRBJ1-2, with TRBD1 as a possible D gene (5 bases). Germline-derived CDR1 and CDR2 are MNHEY and SVGEGT. Trimming left V 4 bases short and J 5 bases short, with 11 bases between. The CDR3 totals 13 residues. CDR3 in DNA: TGTGCCAGCAGTTTCCGGGGCCCTTATGGCTACACCTTC. Encoded protein: CASSFRGPYGYTF.

The CDR3 loop is CASSSSGTSGYNEQFF. As DNA, the CDR3 is TGTGCCAGCAGCTCGTCCGGGACTAGCGGCTACAATGAGCAGTTCTTC. The chain couples TRBV7-3 to TRBJ2-1; 11 bases line up with TRBD2. Germline V gives CDR1 SGHTA, CDR2 FQGTGA. CDR3 size: 16 residues. V dropped 4 bases and J dropped 3; count of bases not matched to a gene: 5.